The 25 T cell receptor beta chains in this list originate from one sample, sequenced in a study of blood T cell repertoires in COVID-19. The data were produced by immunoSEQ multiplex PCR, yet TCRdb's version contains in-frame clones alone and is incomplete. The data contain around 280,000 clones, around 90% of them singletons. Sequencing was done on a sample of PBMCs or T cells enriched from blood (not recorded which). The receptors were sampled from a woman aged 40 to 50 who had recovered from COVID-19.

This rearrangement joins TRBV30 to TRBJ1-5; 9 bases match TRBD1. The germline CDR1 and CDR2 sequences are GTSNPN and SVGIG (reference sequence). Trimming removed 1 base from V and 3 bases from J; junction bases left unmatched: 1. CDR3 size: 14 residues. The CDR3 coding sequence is TGTGCCTGGAGTGGGGACAGGGTCAATCAGCCCCAGCATTTT. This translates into CAWSGDRVNQPQHF.

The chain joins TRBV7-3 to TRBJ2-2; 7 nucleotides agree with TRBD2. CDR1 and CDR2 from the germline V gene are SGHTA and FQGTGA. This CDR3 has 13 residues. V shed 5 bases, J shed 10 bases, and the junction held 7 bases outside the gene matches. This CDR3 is CASSPAGEAELFF. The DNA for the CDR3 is TGTGCCAGCAGCCCCGCGGGGGAGGCGGAGCTGTTTTTT. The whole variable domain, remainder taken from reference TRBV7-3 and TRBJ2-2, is GAGVSQTPSNKVTEKGKYVELRCDPISGHTALYWYRQSLGQGPEFLIYFQGTGAADDSGLPNDRFFAVRPEGSVSTLKIQRTERGDSAVYLCASSPAGEAELFFGEGSRLTVL.

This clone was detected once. In DNA, the CDR3 is TGTGCCAGCAGCAAAGCGGGAGATGGCTACACCTTC. The encoded protein is CASSKAGDGYTF. The V and J genes are TRBV21-1 and TRBJ1-2. TRBV21-1 is a listed pseudogene. The CDR3 sequence is 12 residues long.

CDR3 nucleotide sequence: TGTGCCAGCAGCCGGGACAGGATCTATGGCTACACCTTC. It yields the protein CASSRDRIYGYTF. This chain links TRBV5-5 with TRBJ1-2; TRBD1 matches 8 bases. This CDR3 is 13 amino acids long. The germline V gene has CDR1 SGHKS and CDR2 YYEKEE (reference sequence). Losses at the gene ends were 4 bases for V and 4 bases for J; bases not matched to a gene: 3.

CDR3 nucleotide sequence: TGTGCCAGCAGTTTATTGGGAGACAGGGTGCTCAATGAGCAGTTCTTC. Translation gives CASSLLGDRVLNEQFF. J is TRBJ2-1 and V is TRBV27; 7 nucleotides line up with TRBD1. Germline lookup yields CDR1 MNHEY and CDR2 SMNVEV (reference sequence). This CDR3 contains 16 residues. J gave up 6 bases and V 1 base, and 9 bases lay outside the gene matches.

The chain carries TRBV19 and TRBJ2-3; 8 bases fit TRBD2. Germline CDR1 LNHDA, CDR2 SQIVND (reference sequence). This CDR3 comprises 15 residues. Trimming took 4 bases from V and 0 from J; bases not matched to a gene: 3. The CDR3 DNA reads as TGTGCCAGTAGTACCTCTAGCGGGAGCACAGATACGCAGTATTTT. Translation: CASSTSSGSTDTQYF.

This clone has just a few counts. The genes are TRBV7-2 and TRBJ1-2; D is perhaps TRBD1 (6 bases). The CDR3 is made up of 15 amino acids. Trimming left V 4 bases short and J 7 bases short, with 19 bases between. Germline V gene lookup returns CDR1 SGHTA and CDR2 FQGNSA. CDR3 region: CASSSDAPGQSGYTF. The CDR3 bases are TGTGCCAGCAGCTCAGACGCCCCGGGACAAAGTGGCTACACCTTC.

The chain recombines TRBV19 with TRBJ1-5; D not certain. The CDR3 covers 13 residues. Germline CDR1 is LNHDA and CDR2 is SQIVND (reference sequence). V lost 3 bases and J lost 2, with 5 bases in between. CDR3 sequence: CASSIHRNQPQHF. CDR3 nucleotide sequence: TGTGCCAGTAGTATCCATCGCAATCAGCCCCAGCATTTT. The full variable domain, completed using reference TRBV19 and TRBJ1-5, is DGGITQSPKYLFRKEGQNVTLSCEQNLNHDAMYWYRQDPGQGLRLIYYSQIVNDFQKGDIAEGYSVSREKKESFPLTVTSAQKNPTAFYLCASSIHRNQPQHFGDGTRLSIL.

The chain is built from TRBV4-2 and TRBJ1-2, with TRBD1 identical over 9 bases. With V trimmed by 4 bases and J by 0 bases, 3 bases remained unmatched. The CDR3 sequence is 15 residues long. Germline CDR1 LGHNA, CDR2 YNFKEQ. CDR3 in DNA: TGTGCCAGCAGCCCCCGGGACAGGGCTAACTATGGCTACACCTTC. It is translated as CASSPRDRANYGYTF.

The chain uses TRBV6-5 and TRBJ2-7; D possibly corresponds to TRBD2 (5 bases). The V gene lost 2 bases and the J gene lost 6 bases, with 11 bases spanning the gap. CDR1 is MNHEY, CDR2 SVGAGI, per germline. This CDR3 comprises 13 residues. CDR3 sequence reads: CASSYTRVGEQYF. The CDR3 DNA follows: TGTGCCAGCAGTTACACGAGGGTAGGCGAGCAGTACTTC.

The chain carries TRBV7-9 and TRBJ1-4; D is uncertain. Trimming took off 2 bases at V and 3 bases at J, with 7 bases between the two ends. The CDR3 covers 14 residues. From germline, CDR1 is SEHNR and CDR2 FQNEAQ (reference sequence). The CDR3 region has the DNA TGTGCCAGCAGCTTACTGAGTTCTAATGAAAAACTGTTTTTT. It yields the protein CASSLLSSNEKLFF.

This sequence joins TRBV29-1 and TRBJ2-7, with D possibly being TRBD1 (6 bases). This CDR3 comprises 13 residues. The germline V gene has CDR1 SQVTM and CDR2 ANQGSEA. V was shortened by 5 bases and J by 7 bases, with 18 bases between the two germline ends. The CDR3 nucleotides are TGCAGCGTTAAACAGGGTTGGACGGGGGAGCAGTACTTC. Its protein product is CSVKQGWTGEQYF.

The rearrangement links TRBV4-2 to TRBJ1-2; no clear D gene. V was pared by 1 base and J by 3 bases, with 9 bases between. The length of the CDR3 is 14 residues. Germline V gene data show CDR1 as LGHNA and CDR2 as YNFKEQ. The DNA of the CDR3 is TGTGCCAGCAGCCAAGGGCTCCAGGACTATGGCTACACCTTC. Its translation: CASSQGLQDYGYTF.

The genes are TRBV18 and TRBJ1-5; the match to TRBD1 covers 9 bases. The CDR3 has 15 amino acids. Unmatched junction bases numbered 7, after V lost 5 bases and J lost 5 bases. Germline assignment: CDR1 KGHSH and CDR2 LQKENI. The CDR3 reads CASSGMDRGHQPQHF. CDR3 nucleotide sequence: TGTGCCAGCTCAGGGATGGACAGGGGACATCAGCCCCAGCATTTT.

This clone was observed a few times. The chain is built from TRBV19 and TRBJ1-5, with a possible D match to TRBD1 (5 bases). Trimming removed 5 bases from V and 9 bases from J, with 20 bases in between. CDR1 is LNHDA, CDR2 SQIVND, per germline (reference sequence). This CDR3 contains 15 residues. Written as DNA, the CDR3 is TGTGCCAGTAGTGACTTCACAGGTTTTAGGGGGCCCCAGCATTTT. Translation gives CASSDFTGFRGPQHF.

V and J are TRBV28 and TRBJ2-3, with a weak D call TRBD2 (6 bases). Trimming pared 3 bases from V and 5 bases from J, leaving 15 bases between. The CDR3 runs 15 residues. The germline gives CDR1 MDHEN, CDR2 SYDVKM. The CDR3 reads CASSLGGVQGDTQYF. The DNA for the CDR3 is TGTGCCAGCAGTTTGGGGGGAGTCCAAGGAGATACGCAGTATTTT.

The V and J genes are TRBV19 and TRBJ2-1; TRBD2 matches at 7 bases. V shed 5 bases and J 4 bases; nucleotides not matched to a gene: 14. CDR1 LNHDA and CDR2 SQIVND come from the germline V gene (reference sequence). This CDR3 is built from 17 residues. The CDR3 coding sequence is TGTGCCAGTAGTCTCCTTAGAGGGGACTACCCTTACAATGAGCAGTTCTTC. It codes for CASSLLRGDYPYNEQFF.

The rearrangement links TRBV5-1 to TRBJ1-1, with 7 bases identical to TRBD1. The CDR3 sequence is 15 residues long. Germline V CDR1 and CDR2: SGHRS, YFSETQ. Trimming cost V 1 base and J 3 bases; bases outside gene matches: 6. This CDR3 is CASSLSAGGYTEAFF. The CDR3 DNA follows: TGCGCCAGCAGCTTGTCAGCAGGGGGATACACTGAAGCTTTCTTT.

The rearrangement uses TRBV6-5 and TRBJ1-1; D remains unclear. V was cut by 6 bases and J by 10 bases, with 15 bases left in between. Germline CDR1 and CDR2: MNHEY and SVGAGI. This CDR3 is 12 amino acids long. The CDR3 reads CASSPRGWAAFF. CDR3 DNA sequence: TGTGCCAGCAGCCCCCGAGGGTGGGCAGCTTTCTTT.

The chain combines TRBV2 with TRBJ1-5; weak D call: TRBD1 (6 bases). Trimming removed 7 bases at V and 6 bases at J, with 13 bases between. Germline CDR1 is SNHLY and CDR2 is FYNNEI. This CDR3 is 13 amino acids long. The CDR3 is CASTSGVGQPQHF. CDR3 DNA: TGTGCCAGCACCTCAGGGGTGGGTCAGCCCCAGCATTTT.

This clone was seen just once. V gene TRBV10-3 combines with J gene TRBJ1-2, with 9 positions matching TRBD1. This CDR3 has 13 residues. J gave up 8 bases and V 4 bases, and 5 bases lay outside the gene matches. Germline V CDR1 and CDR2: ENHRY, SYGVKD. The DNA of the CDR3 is TGTGCCATCAGTGCCGGGACAGGGTTGGGCTACACCTTC. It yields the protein CAISAGTGLGYTF.

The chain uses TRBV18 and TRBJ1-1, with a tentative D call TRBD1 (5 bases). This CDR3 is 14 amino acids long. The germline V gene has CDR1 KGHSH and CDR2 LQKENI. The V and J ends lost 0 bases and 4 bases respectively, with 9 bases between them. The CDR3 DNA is TGTGCCAGCTCACCACCGGAGACAGCCACTGAAGCTTTCTTT. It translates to CASSPPETATEAFF.

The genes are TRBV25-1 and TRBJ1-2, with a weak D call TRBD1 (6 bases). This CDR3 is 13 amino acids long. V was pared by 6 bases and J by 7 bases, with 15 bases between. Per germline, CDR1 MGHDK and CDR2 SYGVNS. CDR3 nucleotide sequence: TGTGCCAGCAGCCAAGCGCAACAGGGTGGCTACACCTTC. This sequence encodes CASSQAQQGGYTF.

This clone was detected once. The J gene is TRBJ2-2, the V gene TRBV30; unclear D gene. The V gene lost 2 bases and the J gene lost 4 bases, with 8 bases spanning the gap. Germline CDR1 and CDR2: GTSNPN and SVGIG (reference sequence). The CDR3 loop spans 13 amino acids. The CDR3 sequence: CAWSYLFTGELFF. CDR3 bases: TGTGCCTGGAGTTATTTATTCACCGGGGAGCTGTTTTTT.

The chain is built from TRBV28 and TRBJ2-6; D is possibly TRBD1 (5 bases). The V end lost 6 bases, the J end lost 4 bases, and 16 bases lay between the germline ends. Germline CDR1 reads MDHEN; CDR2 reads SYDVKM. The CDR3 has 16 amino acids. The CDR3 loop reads CASSRVIGVGANVLTF. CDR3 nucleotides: TGTGCCAGCAGCCGCGTGATAGGGGTCGGGGCCAACGTCCTGACTTTC.